This T cell receptor beta chain derives from a study of T cell clonotyping in hematopoietic cell transplantation. Assay: immunoSEQ multiplex PCR; the TCRdb copy retains only in-frame clones and omits some. The table records 5,000 to 6,000 clones, around 70% of them present only once. CDR3 length: 15 amino acids. The germline V gene has CDR1 SEHNR and CDR2 FQNEAQ (reference sequence). The V gene lost 6 bases and the J gene lost 2 bases, with 14 bases spanning the gap. The sequence derives from a female patient aged 50-59 years who had an allogeneic stem cell transplant, so the T cells may come from the graft donor. Some clones in this sample may be carry-over from other donors' samples. Source: PBMCs, taken 100 days after allogeneic stem cell transplant. The chain uses TRBV7-9 and TRBJ1-3; perhaps TRBD1 as D (6 bases). CDR3 DNA sequence: TGTGCCAGCAGGGCGACAGGTACCGCTGGAAACACCATATATTTT. Amino acid sequence: CASRATGTAGNTIYF.